The 7 T cell receptor beta chains given below trace back to one sample, sequenced in a study of T cells in Graves' hyperthyroidism and ophthalmopathy. Amplification of TCR beta CDR3 regions used RNA as the template. Using the HTBI primer set, a first-round RT-PCR was run on the TCR CDR3. Via MiXCR, TCRdb re-called the multiplex PCR reads, giving one row per CDR3 protein. The data show around 350,000 distinct CDR3 sequences, about 17% seen once. Sequenced material: blood. Receptor source: a woman aged 25 to 45 with Graves' hyperthyroidism that later progressed to Graves' ophthalmopathy.

This clonotype was seen many times. This CDR3 is CASSQDDAGMNTIYF. For the CDR3, the DNA is TGCGCCAGCAGCCAAGATGACGCAGGGATGAACACCATATATTTT. The V gene is TRBV4-1, the J gene TRBJ1-3; D may be TRBD1 (5 bases). V dropped 0 bases and J dropped 7 bases, with 13 bases sitting between them. The V gene's germline CDR1 is MGHRA and CDR2 YSYEKL. The CDR3 has 15 residues.

V usage is TRBV29-1 and J usage is TRBJ1-1; TRBD1 might be the D (5 bases). Germline V gives CDR1 SQVTM, CDR2 ANQGSEA. This CDR3 has 18 amino acids. Trimming left V 7 bases short and J 0 bases short, with 27 bases between. This CDR3 is CSARSFQGVDLMNTEAFF. The CDR3 DNA reads TGCAGCGCCCGGTCTTTTCAGGGAGTAGACCTAATGAACACTGAAGCTTTCTTT.

In its sample, this clonotype was seen a few times. The rearrangement uses TRBV7-9 and TRBJ2-7; D not certain. V was trimmed by 5 bases and J by 6 bases, leaving 11 bases between them. Per the germline V gene, CDR1 is SEHNR and CDR2 is FQNEAQ (reference sequence). The CDR3 contains 12 residues. The CDR3 coding sequence is TGTGCCAGCAGCCTCCAGACCGTCGAGCAGTACTTC. Encoded protein: CASSLQTVEQYF. Full variable domain (remainder filled in from reference TRBV7-9 and TRBJ2-7): DTGVSQNPRHKITKRGQNVTFRCDPISEHNRLYWYRQTLGQGPEFLTYFQNEAQLEKSRLLSDRFSAERPKGSFSTLEIQRTEQGDSAMYLCASSLQTVEQYFGPGTRLTVT.

This clonotype showed up many times. The chain uses TRBV2 and TRBJ1-2; D not certain. With 2 bases removed from V and 7 bases from J, the gap between germline ends came to 8 bases. CDR3 length equals 12 residues. Looked up from germline, CDR1 is SNHLY and CDR2 is FYNNEI. The CDR3 protein is CASSESAGGYTF. CDR3 coding DNA: TGTGCCAGCAGTGAAAGTGCGGGTGGCTACACCTTC.

This clonotype showed up just a few times. The genes are TRBV10-1 and TRBJ1-1; a possible D gene is TRBD1 (5 bases). CDR1 WNHNN and CDR2 SYGVQD come from the germline V gene (reference sequence). The CDR3 is 12 residues long. V lost 2 bases, J lost 11 bases, and 12 bases lay in between. The CDR3 reads CASSEPGGDAFF. Written as DNA, the CDR3 is TGCGCCAGCAGTGAGCCAGGAGGGGACGCTTTCTTT.

The table lists this clonotype with a few counts. This chain connects TRBV5-1 to TRBJ2-1, with a possible D match to TRBD2 (6 bases). Per germline, CDR1 SGHRS and CDR2 YFSETQ. The V and J ends lost 3 bases and 4 bases respectively, with 11 bases between them. CDR3 length: 14 amino acids. The CDR3 region has the DNA TGCGCCAGCAGCTCGATAGCGGAATACAATGAGCAGTTCTTC. Its translation is CASSSIAEYNEQFF.

In this sample, this clonotype turned up many times. The chain joins TRBV5-4 to TRBJ2-1; 8 positions match TRBD1. Germline V gene data show CDR1 as SGHNT and CDR2 as YYREEE (reference sequence). The CDR3 is made up of 16 amino acids. Trimming at V came to 4 bases and at J to 6 bases, leaving 12 bases not matched to a gene. CDR3 nucleotide sequence: TGTGCCAGCAGCCCGACCCTGGGACAGGATCTCAATGAGCAGTTCTTC. This encodes CASSPTLGQDLNEQFF. Looking up the rest from reference TRBV5-4 and TRBJ2-1 gives the full variable domain: ETGVTQSPTHLIKTRGQQVTLRCSSQSGHNTVSWYQQALGQGPQFIFQYYREEENGRGNFPPRFSGLQFPNYSSELNVNALELDDSALYLCASSPTLGQDLNEQFFGPGTRLTVL.